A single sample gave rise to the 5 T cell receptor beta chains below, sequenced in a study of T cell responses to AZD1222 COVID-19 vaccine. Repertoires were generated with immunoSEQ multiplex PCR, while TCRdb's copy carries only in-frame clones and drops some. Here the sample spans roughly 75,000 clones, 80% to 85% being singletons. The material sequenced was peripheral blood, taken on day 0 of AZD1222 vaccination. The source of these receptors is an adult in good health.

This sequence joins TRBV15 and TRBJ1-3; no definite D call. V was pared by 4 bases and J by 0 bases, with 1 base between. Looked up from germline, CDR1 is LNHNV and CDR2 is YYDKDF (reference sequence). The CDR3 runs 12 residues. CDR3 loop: CATSNSGNTIYF. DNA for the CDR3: TGTGCCACCAGCAACTCTGGAAACACCATATATTTT.

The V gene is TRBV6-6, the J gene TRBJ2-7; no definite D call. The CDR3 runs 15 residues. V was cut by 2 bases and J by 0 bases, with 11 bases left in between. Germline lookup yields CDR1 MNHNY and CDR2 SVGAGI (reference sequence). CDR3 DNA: TGTGCCAGCAGTTACGACTTTCCCAGCTCCTACGAGCAGTACTTC. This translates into CASSYDFPSSYEQYF.

The CDR3 spells CASSLDPGLPGGYTF. The CDR3 nucleotides are TGTGCCAGCAGCTTAGATCCGGGCCTCCCGGGTGGCTACACCTTC. This chain joins TRBV11-2 and TRBJ1-2; D unclear. Germline V gene sequence: CDR1 SGHAT, CDR2 FQNNGV. The ends were cut back, 0 bases at V and 7 bases at J, with 15 bases in the middle. The CDR3 is 15 amino acids.

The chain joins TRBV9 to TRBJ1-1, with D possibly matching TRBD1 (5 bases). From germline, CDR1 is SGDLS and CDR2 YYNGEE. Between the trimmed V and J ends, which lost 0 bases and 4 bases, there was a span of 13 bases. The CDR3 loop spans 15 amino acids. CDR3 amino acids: CASSVGTLIGTEAFF. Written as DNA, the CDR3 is TGTGCCAGCAGCGTAGGGACACTGATTGGCACTGAAGCTTTCTTT.

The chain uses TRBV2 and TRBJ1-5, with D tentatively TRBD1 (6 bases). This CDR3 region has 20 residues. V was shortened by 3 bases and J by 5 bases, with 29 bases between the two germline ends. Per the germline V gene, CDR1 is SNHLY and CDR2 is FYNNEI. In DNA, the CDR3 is TGTGCCAGCAGTGACCCCCGGGGGCGTCGGGGTACCGATATAGATCAGCCCCAGCATTTT. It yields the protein CASSDPRGRRGTDIDQPQHF. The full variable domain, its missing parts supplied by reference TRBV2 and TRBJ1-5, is EPEVTQTPSHQVTQMGQEVILRCVPISNHLYFYWYRQILGQKVEFLVSFYNNEISEKSEIFDDQFSVERPDGSNFTLKIRSTKLEDSAMYFCASSDPRGRRGTDIDQPQHFGDGTRLSIL.